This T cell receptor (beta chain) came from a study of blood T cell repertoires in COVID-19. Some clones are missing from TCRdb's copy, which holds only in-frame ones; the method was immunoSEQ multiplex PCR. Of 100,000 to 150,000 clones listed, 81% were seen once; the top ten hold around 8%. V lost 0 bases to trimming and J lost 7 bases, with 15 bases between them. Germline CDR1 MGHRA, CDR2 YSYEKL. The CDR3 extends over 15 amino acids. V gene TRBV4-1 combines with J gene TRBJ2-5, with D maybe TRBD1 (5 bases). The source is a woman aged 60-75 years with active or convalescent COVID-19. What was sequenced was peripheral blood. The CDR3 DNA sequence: TGCGCCAGCAGCCAAGACCCATCGACCCAGGGGACCCAGTACTTC. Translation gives CASSQDPSTQGTQYF.